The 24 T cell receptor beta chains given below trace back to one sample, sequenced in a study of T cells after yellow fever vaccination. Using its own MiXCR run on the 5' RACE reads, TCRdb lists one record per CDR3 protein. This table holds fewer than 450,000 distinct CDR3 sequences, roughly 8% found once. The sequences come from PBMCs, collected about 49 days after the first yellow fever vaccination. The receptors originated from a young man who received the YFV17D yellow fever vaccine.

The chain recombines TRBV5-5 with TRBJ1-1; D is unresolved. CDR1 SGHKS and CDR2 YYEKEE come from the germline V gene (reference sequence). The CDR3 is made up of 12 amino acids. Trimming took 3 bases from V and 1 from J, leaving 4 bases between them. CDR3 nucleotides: TGTGCCAGCAGCTGGCAGAACACTGAAGCTTTCTTT. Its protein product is CASSWQNTEAFF.

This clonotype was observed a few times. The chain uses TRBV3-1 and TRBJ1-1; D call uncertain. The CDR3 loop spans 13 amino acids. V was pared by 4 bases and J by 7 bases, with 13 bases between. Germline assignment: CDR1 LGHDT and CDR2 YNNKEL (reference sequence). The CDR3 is CASSPSMAYEAFF. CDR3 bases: TGTGCCAGCAGCCCGTCCATGGCTTATGAAGCTTTCTTT.

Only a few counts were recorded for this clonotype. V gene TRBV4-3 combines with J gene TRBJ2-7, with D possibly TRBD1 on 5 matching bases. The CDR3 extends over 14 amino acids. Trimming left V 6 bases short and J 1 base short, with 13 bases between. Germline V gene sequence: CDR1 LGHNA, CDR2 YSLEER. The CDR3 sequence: CASSRLDRSYEQYF. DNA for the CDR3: TGCGCCAGCAGTCGCCTCGACAGATCCTACGAGCAGTACTTC.

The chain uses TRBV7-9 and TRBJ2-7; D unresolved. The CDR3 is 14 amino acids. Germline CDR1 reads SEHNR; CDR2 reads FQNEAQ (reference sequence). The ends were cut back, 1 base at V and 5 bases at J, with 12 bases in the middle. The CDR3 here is CASSLETAWDEQYF. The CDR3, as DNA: TGTGCCAGCAGCTTAGAAACGGCCTGGGACGAGCAGTACTTC. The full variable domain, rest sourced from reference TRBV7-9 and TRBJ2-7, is DTGVSQNPRHKITKRGQNVTFRCDPISEHNRLYWYRQTLGQGPEFLTYFQNEAQLEKSRLLSDRFSAERPKGSFSTLEIQRTEQGDSAMYLCASSLETAWDEQYFGPGTRLTVT.

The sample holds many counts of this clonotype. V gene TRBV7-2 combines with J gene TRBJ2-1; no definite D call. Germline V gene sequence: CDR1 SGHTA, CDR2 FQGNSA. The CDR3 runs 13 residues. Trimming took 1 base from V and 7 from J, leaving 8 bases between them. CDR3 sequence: CASSLVTVNEQFF. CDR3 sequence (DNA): TGTGCCAGCAGCTTAGTGACCGTTAATGAGCAGTTCTTC.

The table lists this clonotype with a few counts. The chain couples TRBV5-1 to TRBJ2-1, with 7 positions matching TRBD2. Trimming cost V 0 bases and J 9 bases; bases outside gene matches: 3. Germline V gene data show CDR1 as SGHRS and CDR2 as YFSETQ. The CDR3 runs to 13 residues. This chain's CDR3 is CASSLEGTTEQFF. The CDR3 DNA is TGCGCCAGCAGCTTGGAGGGGACTACTGAGCAGTTCTTC.

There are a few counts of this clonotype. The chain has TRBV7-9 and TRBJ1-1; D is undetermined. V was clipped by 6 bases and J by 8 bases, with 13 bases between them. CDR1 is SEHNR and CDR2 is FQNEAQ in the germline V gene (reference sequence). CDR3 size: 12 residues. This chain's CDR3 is CASSRVVAEAFF. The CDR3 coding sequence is TGTGCCAGCAGTCGTGTGGTGGCCGAAGCTTTCTTT.

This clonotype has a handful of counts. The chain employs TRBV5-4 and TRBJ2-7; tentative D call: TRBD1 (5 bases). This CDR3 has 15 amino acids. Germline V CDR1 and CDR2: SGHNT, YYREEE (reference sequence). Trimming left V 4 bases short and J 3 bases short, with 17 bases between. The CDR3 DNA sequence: TGTGCCAGCAGCCCCAATCCGACAGATGTCTACGAGCAGTACTTC. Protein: CASSPNPTDVYEQYF.

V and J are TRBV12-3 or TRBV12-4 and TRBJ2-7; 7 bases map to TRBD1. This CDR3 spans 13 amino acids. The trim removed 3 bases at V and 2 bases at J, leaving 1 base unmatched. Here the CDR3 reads CASSFGTAYEQYV. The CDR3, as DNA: TGTGCCAGCAGTTTTGGGACAGCCTACGAGCAGTACGTC.

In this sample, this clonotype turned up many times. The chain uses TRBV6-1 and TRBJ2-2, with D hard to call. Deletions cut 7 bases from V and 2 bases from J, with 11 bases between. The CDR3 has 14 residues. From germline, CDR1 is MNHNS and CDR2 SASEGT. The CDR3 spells CASISGSNTGELFF. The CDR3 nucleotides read TGTGCCAGCATCTCAGGCAGCAACACCGGGGAGCTGTTTTTT.

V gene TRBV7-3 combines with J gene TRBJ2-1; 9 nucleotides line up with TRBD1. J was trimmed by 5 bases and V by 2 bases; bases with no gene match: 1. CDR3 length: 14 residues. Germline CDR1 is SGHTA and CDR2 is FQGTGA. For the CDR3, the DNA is TGTGCCAGCAGCTTAGGGACAGGGAACAATGAGCAGTTCTTC. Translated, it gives CASSLGTGNNEQFF.

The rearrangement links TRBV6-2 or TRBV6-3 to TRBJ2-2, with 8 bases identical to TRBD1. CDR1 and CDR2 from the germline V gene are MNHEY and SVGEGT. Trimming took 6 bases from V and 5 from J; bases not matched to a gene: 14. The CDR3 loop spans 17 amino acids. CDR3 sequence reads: CASSPDRGERGTGELFF. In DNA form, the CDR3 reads TGTGCCAGCAGCCCTGACAGGGGAGAAAGAGGAACCGGGGAGCTGTTTTTT.

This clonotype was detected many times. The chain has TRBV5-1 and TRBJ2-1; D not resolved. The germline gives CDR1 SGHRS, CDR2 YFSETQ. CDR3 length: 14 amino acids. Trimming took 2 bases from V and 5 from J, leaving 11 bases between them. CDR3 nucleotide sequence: TGCGCCAGCAGCTTCAAATCCCAGAACAATGAGCAGTTCTTC. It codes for CASSFKSQNNEQFF.

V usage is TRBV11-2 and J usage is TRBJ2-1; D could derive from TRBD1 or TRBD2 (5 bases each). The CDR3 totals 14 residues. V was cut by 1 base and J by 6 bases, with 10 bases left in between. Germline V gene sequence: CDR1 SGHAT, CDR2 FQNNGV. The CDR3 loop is CASSLVGDVNEQFF. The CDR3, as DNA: TGTGCCAGCAGCTTAGTGGGGGATGTCAATGAGCAGTTCTTC. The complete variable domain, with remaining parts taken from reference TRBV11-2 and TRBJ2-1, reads EAGVAQSPRYKIIEKRQSVAFWCNPISGHATLYWYQQILGQGPKLLIQFQNNGVVDDSQLPKDRFSAERLKGVDSTLKIQPAKLEDSAVYLCASSLVGDVNEQFFGPGTRLTVL.

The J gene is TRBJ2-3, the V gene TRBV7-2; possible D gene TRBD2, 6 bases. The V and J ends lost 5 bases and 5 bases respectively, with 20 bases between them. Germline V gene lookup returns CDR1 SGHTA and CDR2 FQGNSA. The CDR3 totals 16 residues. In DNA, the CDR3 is TGTGCCAGCAGCGCAGCCAGACGGGGGAAAGGAGATACGCAGTATTTT. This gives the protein CASSAARRGKGDTQYF.

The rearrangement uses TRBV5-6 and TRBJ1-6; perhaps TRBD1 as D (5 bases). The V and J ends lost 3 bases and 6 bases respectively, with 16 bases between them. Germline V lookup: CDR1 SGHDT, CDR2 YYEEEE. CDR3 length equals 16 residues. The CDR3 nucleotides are TGTGCCAGCAGCTATTCCGGGACTCGGGGTAATTCACCCCTCCACTTT. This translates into CASSYSGTRGNSPLHF.

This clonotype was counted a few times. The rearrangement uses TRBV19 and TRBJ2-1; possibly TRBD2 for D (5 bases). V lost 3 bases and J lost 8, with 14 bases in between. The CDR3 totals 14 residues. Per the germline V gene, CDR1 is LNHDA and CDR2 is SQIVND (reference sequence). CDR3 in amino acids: CASSIGRAWDEQFF. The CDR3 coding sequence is TGTGCCAGTAGTATCGGGCGGGCGTGGGATGAGCAGTTCTTC.

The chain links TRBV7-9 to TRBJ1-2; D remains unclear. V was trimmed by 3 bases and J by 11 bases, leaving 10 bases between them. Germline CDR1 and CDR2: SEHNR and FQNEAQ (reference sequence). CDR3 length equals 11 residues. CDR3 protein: CASSFLGSYTF. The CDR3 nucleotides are TGTGCCAGCAGCTTTTTGGGGTCGTACACCTTC.

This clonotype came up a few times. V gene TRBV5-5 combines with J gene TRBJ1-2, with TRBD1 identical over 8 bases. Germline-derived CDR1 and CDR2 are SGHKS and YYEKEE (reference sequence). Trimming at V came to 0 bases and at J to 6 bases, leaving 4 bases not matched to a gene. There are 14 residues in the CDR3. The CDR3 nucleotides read TGTGCCAGCAGCTTGGCCACAGGGGGGCATGGCTACACCTTC. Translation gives CASSLATGGHGYTF. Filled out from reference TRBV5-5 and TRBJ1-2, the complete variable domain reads DAGVTQSPTHLIKTRGQQVTLRCSPISGHKSVSWYQQVLGQGPQFIFQYYEKEERGRGNFPDRFSARQFPNYSSELNVNALLLGDSALYLCASSLATGGHGYTFGSGTRLTVV.

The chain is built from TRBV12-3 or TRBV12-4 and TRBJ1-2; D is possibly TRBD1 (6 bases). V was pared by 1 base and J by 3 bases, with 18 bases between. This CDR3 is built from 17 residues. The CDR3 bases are TGTGCCAGCAGTTTAGTCGTCGGGGGCGCCTATGACTATGGCTACACCTTC. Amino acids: CASSLVVGGAYDYGYTF.

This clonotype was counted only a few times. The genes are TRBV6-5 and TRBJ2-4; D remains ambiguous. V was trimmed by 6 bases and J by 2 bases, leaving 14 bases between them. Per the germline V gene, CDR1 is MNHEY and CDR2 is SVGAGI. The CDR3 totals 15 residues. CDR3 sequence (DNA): TGTGCCAGCAGATTAACGGCTTGGCCCAAAAACATTCAGTACTTC. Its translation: CASRLTAWPKNIQYF.

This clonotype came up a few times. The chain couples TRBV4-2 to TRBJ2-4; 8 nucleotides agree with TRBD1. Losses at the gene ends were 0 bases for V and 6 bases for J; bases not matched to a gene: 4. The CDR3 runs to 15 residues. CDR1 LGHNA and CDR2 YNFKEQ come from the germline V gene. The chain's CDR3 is CASSQEDRVVNIQYF. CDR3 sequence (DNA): TGTGCCAGCAGCCAAGAGGACAGGGTAGTAAACATTCAGTACTTC.

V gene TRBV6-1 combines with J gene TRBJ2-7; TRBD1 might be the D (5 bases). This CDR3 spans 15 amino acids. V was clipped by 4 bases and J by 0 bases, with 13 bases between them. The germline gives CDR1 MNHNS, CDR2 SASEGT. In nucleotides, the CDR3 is TGTGCCAGCAGTGGTGACAGTCGGGTCTCCTACGAGCAGTACTTC. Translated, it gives CASSGDSRVSYEQYF.

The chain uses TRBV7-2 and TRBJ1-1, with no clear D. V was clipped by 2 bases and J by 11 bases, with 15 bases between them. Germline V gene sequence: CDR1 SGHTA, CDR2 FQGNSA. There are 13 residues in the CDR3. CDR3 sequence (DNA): TGTGCCAGCAGCTTAAGCGTGGGGTTGATGGCTTTCTTT. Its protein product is CASSLSVGLMAFF.